Listed below are T cell receptor beta chains from one sample, sequenced in a study of cytomegalovirus exposure and HLA in healthy donors. The data were produced by immunoSEQ multiplex PCR, yet TCRdb's version contains in-frame clones alone and is incomplete. The data show about 300,000 clones, 86% seen once. The sequenced sample was PBMCs. These TCRs come from a man in his forties in good health and CMV-seropositive. CDR3s include the opening cysteine and the closing phenylalanine or tryptophan. Clone size appears in some rows only: once, few, many, or a class for an expanded clone.

abundance | j_gene | v_gene | CDR3aa
. | TRBJ2-4 | TRBV21-1 | CASSKDPRLIAKNIQYF
. | TRBJ2-2 | TRBV7-8 | CASSPNLRTGELFF
. | TRBJ2-1 | TRBV5-1 | CASSLGSGYSYNEQFF
few | TRBJ1-1 | TRBV5-1 | CASSSGTGGPEAFF
few | TRBJ2-1 | TRBV5-1 | CASSLRGQYNEQFF
. | TRBJ2-1 | TRBV11-3 | CASSLDRSYEQFF
. | TRBJ2-1 | TRBV6-5 | CASSYETSGTYNEQFF
many | TRBJ1-2 | TRBV7-2 | CASSLSQGLGYTF
. | TRBJ2-7 | TRBV11-2 | CASSTGLLNSYEQYF
. | TRBJ2-5 | TRBV7-2 | CASSLAPDFKGTQYF
once | TRBJ2-1 | TRBV9 | CASSVGSAGTSYEQFF
. | TRBJ2-7 | TRBV18 | CASSLSRDTEQYF
. | TRBJ2-1 | TRBV4-1 | CASSQDPREAGGSYNEQFF
. | TRBJ1-4 | TRBV5-5 | CASSLVGDGGVGEKLFF
once | TRBJ2-7 | TRBV6-5 | CASRRQGNSYEQYF
few | TRBJ2-7 | TRBV28 | CASEGQGSYEQYF
few | TRBJ1-1 | TRBV18 | CASSPLGGNTEAFF
. | TRBJ2-7 | TRBV2 | CASSTGGYEQYF
. | TRBJ2-3 | TRBV10-1 | CASSELRLAGATFTDTQYF
. | TRBJ2-3 | TRBV19 | CASSAARRTTDTQYF
. | TRBJ2-3 | TRBV9 | CASSVESGSDTQYF
. | TRBJ1-1 | TRBV5-1 | CASSHLRGMNTEAFF
. | TRBJ1-1 | TRBV6-5 | CASSYRIEGGNTEAFF
. | TRBJ2-1 | TRBV4-1 | CASSPGGAGNEQFF
. | TRBJ2-2 | TRBV27 | CASTSTQGAGGELFF
. | TRBJ2-3 | TRBV7-9 | CASSSVAGGFTDTQYF
. | TRBJ2-7 | TRBV4-1 | CASSPGDGSGVMSYEQYF
. | TRBJ2-7 | TRBV6-1 | CASRTGYMQYF
. | TRBJ1-4 | TRBV5-1 | CASSFRGLEKLFF
. | TRBJ1-2 | TRBV6-5 | CASSRQTGLYGYTF
. | TRBJ2-3 | TRBV18 | CASSPSPSGRGTDTQYF
. | TRBJ1-1 | TRBV5-1 | CASSAWTGLKNTEAFF
. | TRBJ1-3 | TRBV2 | CASSETEPLGNTIYF
once | TRBJ1-4 | TRBV6-1 | CASTEAPSPTNEKLFF
few | TRBJ1-5 | TRBV2 | CASSRRGKNRSNQPQHF
. | TRBJ2-3 | TRBV4-2 | CASSQEKGLASSTDTQYF
. | TRBJ1-1 | TRBV6-1 | CASSEAQGAGTEAFF
. | TRBJ2-7 | TRBV7-9 | CASSSLTYEQYF
. | TRBJ2-3 | TRBV27 | CASSRTGLAGDTQYF
. | TRBJ2-5 | TRBV18 | CASSLDRPSPGTQYF
. | TRBJ1-2 | TRBV5-1 | CASTDSGTGGGYTF
. | TRBJ1-1 | TRBV2 | CASTKDRGLNEAFF
. | TRBJ2-7 | TRBV28 | CASTPGGVDEQYF
few | TRBJ1-2 | TRBV5-1 | CASSPSPGNYGYTF
. | TRBJ1-5 | TRBV28 | CASSLLQSNQPQHF
. | TRBJ2-3 | TRBV5-1 | CASSPGTTTDTQYF
. | TRBJ2-3 | TRBV5-1 | CASSFQGMESDTQYF
. | TRBJ1-2 | TRBV5-4 | CASSRSATGGYGYTF
. | TRBJ2-7 | TRBV25-1 | CASSELDRGYEQYF
. | TRBJ1-3 | TRBV4-1 | CASSQRGPPGNTIYF
. | TRBJ2-5 | TRBV18 | CASSPGEETQYF
. | TRBJ1-5 | TRBV5-6 | CASSLRGGHTDQPQHF
. | TRBJ2-1 | TRBV6-5 | CASSYDAGEVNEQFF
. | TRBJ1-5 | TRBV18 | CASSPQRVTGGSQPQHF
. | TRBJ1-2 | TRBV28 | CASRRQGANYGYTF